This TCR beta chain was sequenced during a study of T-cell memory formation after mild COVID-19. Study at large: TCR clusters were largely donor specific.

5'RACE primed at constant segments yielded TCR alpha and TCR beta cDNA libraries bearing sample barcodes and UMIs. TCRdb independently ran MiXCR on the 5' RACE reads; one entry per CDR3 protein. The sample records hundreds of thousands of distinct CDR3 sequences, about a sixth being singletons. Study observations and caveats: In pre-infection memory, a portion of responding clones appeared, which suggested that cross-reactive memory joined. Contracting clones from day 15 to 85 had balanced CD4/CD8; later expanders favoured CD4+.

This clonotype was seen more than once but under ten times. Its specificity is unknown. Looked up from germline, CDR1 is DFQATT and CDR2 is SNEGSKA (reference sequence). The junction had 10 bases not matched to a gene; V was cut back by 3 bases and J by 5 bases. The length of the CDR3 is 15 residues. Sequenced: PBMCs or a T cell subset sorted from them (not recorded which). The receptor was derived from an adult woman who had mild COVID-19 (a few samples of this study predate the infection). Cell type and time point are not known. The genes are TRBV20-1 and TRBJ2-7, with 10 bases identical to TRBD1. CDR3 coding DNA: TGCAGTGCTAGTCCGAAGACAGGGGGCCGGAACGAGCAGTACTTC. Its protein is CSASPKTGGRNEQYF.